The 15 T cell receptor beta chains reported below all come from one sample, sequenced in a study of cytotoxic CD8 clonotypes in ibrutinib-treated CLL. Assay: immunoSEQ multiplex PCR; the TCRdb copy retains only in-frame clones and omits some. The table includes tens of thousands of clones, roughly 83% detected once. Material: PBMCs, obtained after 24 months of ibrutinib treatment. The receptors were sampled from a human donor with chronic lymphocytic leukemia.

CDR3 loop: CASSLIRASTDTQYF. The CDR3 DNA follows: TGTGCCAGCAGTTTAATCAGGGCCAGCACAGATACGCAGTATTTT. V is TRBV28 and J is TRBJ2-3; weak D call: TRBD1 (5 bases). CDR3 length: 15 amino acids. Germline CDR1 is MDHEN and CDR2 is SYDVKM. The V and J ends lost 2 bases and 0 bases respectively, with 9 bases between them. Supplemented by reference TRBV28 and TRBJ2-3, the full variable domain reads DVKVTQSSRYLVKRTGEKVFLECVQDMDHENMFWYRQDPGLGLRLIYFSYDVKMKEKGDIPEGYSVSREKKERFSLILESASTNQTSMYLCASSLIRASTDTQYFGPGTRLTVL.

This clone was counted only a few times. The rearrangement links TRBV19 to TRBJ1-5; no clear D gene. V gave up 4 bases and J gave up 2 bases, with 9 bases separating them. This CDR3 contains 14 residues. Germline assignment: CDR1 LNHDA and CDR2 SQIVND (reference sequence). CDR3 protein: CASSTHRGNQPQHF. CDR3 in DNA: TGTGCCAGTAGTACCCATAGGGGCAATCAGCCCCAGCATTTT.

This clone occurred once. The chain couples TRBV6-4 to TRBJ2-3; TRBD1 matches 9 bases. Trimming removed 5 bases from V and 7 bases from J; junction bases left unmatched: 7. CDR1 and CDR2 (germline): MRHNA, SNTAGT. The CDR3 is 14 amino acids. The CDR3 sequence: CASSPGQGGYTQYF. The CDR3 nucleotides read TGTGCCAGCAGTCCGGGACAGGGAGGCTATACGCAGTATTTT.

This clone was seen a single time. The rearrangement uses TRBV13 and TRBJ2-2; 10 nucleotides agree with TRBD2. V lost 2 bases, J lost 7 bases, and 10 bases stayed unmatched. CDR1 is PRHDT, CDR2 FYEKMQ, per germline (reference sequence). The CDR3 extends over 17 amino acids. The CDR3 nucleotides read TGTGCCAGCAGCTTATCTCCTAGCGGGAGAATTGGCGGGGAGCTGTTTTTT. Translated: CASSLSPSGRIGGELFF.

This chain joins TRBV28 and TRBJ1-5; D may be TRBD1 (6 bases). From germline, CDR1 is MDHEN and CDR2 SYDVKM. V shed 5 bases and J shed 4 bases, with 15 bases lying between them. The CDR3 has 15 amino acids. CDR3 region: CASSLLAGANQPQHF. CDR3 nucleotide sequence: TGTGCCAGCAGTCTCCTGGCGGGGGCGAATCAGCCCCAGCATTTT.

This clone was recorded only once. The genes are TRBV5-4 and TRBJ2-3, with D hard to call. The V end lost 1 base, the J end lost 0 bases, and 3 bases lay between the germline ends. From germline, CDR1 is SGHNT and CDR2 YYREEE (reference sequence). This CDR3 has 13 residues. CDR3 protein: CASSLSSTDTQYF. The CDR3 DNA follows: TGTGCCAGCAGCTTGTCCAGCACAGATACGCAGTATTTT.

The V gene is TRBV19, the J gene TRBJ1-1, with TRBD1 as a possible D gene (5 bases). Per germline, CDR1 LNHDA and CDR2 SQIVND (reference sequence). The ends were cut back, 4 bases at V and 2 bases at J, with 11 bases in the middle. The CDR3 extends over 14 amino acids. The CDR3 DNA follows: TGTGCCAGTAGTACCAGGGCGTCCAACACTGAAGCTTTCTTT. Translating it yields CASSTRASNTEAFF.

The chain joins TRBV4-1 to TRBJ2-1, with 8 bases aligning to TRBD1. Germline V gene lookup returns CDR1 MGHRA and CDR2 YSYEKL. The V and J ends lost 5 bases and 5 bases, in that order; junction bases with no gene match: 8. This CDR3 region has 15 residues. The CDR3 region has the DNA TGCGCCAGCAGCACCCCCGGGACAGGACACAATGAGCAGTTCTTC. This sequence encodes CASSTPGTGHNEQFF.

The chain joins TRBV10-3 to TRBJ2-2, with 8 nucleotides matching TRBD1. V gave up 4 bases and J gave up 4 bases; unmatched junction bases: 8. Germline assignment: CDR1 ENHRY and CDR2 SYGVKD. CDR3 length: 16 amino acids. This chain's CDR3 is CAISALQGAVTGELFF. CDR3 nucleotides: TGTGCCATCAGTGCCCTTCAGGGGGCTGTCACCGGGGAGCTGTTTTTT.

The CDR3 spells CASSEARGLLNTEAFF. The DNA of the CDR3 is TGTGCCAGCAGTGAGGCCAGGGGCCTTCTGAACACTGAAGCTTTCTTT. This chain joins TRBV6-1 and TRBJ1-1; weak D call: TRBD1 (6 bases). From germline, CDR1 is MNHNS and CDR2 SASEGT. The CDR3 has 16 residues. V lost 3 bases to trimming and J lost 0 bases, with 14 bases between them.

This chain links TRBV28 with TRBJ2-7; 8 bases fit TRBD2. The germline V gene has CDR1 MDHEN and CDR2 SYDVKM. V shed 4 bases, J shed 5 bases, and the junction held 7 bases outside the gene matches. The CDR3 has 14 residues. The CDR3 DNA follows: TGTGCCAGCAGTTCCCGGGAGGGAAGGAACGAGCAGTACTTC. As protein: CASSSREGRNEQYF.

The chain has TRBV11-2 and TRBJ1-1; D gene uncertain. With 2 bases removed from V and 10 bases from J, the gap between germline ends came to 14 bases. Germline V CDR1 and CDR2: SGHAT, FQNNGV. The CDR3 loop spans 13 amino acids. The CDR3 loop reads CASSLIDGSPAFF. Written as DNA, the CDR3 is TGTGCCAGCAGCTTAATCGATGGGAGCCCAGCTTTCTTT.

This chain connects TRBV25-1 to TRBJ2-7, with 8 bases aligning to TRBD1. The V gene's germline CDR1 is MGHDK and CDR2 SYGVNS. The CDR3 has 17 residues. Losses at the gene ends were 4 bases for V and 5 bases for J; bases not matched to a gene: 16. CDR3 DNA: TGTGCCAGCAGTGCGCGACAGGGGCTGGCTAGAGCGGACGAGCAGTACTTC. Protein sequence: CASSARQGLARADEQYF.

CDR3 loop: CASSDEGRGTGELFF. CDR3 sequence (DNA): TGTGCCAGCAGTGATGAGGGCAGGGGTACCGGGGAGCTGTTTTTT. This sequence joins TRBV2 and TRBJ2-2; a possible D gene is TRBD1 (6 bases). CDR3 length: 15 amino acids. Germline V gene sequence: CDR1 SNHLY, CDR2 FYNNEI. V lost 3 bases and J 5 bases, leaving 13 bases between the germline ends.

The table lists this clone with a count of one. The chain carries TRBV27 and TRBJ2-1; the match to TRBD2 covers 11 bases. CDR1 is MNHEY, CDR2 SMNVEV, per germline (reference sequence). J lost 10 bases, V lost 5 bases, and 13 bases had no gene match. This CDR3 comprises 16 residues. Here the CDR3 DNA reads TGTGCCAGCAGTATCTCTAGCGGGAGGTCCTTCATAGAGCAGTTCTTC. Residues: CASSISSGRSFIEQFF.